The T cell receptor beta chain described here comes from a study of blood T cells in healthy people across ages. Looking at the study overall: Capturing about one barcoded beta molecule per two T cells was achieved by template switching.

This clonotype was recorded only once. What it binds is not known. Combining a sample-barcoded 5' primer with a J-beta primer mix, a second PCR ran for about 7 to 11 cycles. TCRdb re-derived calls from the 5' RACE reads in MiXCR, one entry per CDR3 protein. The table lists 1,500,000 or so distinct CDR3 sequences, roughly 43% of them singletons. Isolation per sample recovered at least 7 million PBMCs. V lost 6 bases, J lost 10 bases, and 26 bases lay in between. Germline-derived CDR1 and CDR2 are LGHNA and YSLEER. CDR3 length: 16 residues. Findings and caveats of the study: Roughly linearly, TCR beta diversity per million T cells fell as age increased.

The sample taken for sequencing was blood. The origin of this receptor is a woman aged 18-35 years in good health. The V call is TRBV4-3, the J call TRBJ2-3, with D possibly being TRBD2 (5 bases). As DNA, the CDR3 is TGCGCCAGCAGTCTATCTTTTCGCCGCGATTTGGAGGCGCAGTATTTT. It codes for CASSLSFRRDLEAQYF.